This is a list of T cell receptor beta chains from one sample in a study of blood T cell repertoires in COVID-19. Assay: immunoSEQ multiplex PCR; the TCRdb copy retains only in-frame clones and omits some. The sample lists approximately 190,000 clones; around 85% were seen once. Input material: peripheral blood. Receptor source: a man aged 65-85 years with active or convalescent COVID-19. Both conserved end residues are part of each CDR3. D genes are given only for firm matches. Size values are once, few and many counts, or a class for expanded clones, and some rows have none.

TRBV28	TRBJ2-7	-	-	TGTGCCAGCAGTTTAGGCGGCTCCTACGAGCAGTACTTC	CASSLGGSYEQYF
TRBV12-3/TRBV12-4	TRBJ2-1	-	-	TGTGCCAGCAGCAGGGCCGTTGCGAATGAGCAGTTCTTC	CASSRAVANEQFF
TRBV14	TRBJ2-7	TRBD1	once	TGTGCCAGCAGCCAATGGGACAGGGGGGTCTACGAGCAGTACTTC	CASSQWDRGVYEQYF
TRBV10-2	TRBJ2-3	-	-	TGCGCCACCTCACAGGTCAATCCAAGCACAGATACGCAGTATTTT	CATSQVNPSTDTQYF
TRBV5-6	TRBJ2-7	TRBD1	-	TGTGCCAGCAGCAGGACAGGGGAGGAGCAGTACTTC	CASSRTGEEQYF
TRBV9	TRBJ1-1	TRBD1	-	TGTGCCAGCAGCACGCTAGGGGGGACAGCTTACACTGAAGCTTTCTTT	CASSTLGGTAYTEAFF
TRBV11-2	TRBJ1-4	TRBD1	-	TGTGCCAGCAGCCGGGACAGGGCAAATGAAAAACTGTTTTTT	CASSRDRANEKLFF
TRBV7-2	TRBJ1-5	-	-	TGTGCCAGCAGCCCCCTTGGGGGGCAGCCCCAGCATTTT	CASSPLGGQPQHF
TRBV19	TRBJ2-6	-	-	TGTGCCAGTAGTATTAGCCCCCACTCTGGGGCCAACGTCCTGACTTTC	CASSISPHSGANVLTF
TRBV9	TRBJ2-1	TRBD1	few	TGTGCCAGCAGCCCCCGGGGGACAGGCTACAATGAGCAGTTCTTC	CASSPRGTGYNEQFF
TRBV13	TRBJ2-7	TRBD1	-	TGTGCCAGCAACTCTGGGCAGGGGGTGAAATCCTACGAGCAGTACTTC	CASNSGQGVKSYEQYF
TRBV7-8	TRBJ2-5	-	-	TGTGCCAGCAGCGTAGGGACACCGCAAGAGACCCAGTACTTC	CASSVGTPQETQYF
TRBV18	TRBJ1-1	-	-	TGTGCCAGCTCACCCGCTGGCGGGACTGAAGCTTTCTTT	CASSPAGGTEAFF
TRBV30	TRBJ1-5	-	-	TGTGCCTGGAGGGGAGATCAGCCCCAGCATTTT	CAWRGDQPQHF
TRBV28	TRBJ2-7	-	-	TGTGCCAGCAACCTTTCAGGGTCCCACGAGCAGTACTTC	CASNLSGSHEQYF
TRBV7-9	TRBJ2-2	TRBD1	-	TGTGCCAGCAGTCCATGGACAGGGGGGTCCGGGGAGCTGTTTTTT	CASSPWTGGSGELFF
TRBV5-1	TRBJ1-2	-	-	TGCGCCAGCAGCTCGGAGGGGCGAAACTATGGCTACACCTTC	CASSSEGRNYGYTF
TRBV10-3	TRBJ1-2	-	-	TGTGCCATCACCGGGGATCCAACCTATGGCTACACCTTC	CAITGDPTYGYTF
TRBV7-9	TRBJ1-2	-	-	TGTGCCAGCAGACCGGCGGGAGCCGTCTATGGCTACACCTTC	CASRPAGAVYGYTF
TRBV27	TRBJ1-5	-	-	TGTGCCAGCAGTCCCCACAGGGTAAATCAGCCCCAGCATTTT	CASSPHRVNQPQHF
TRBV19	TRBJ1-1	TRBD1	-	TGTGCCAGTAGTCCCCGGACAGGGGGAGGGACTGAAGCTTTCTTT	CASSPRTGGGTEAFF
TRBV15	TRBJ2-1	TRBD1	once	TGTGCCACCAGCAGCGGACAGGGGATCTACAATGAGCAGTTCTTC	CATSSGQGIYNEQFF
TRBV20-1	TRBJ1-5	-	-	TGCAGTGCTAGTCCGGGGTCTTGGCAGCCCCAGCATTTT	CSASPGSWQPQHF
TRBV2	TRBJ2-1	-	few	TGTGCCAGCACCCCGGGACTGTCAAGGGAGCAGTTCTTC	CASTPGLSREQFF
TRBV18	TRBJ2-5	TRBD1	once	TGTGCCAGCTCACCGTCCCTCCCGGGACAGGGCCTCCAAGAGACCCAGTACTTC	CASSPSLPGQGLQETQYF
TRBV30	TRBJ2-7	-	-	TGTGCCTGGAACGTTGGACAGGGGTGGGCTAGCGGGACCTACGAGCAGTACTTC	CAWNVGQGWASGTYEQYF
TRBV6-1	TRBJ1-5	TRBD1	-	TGTGCCAGCAGGGAAGACAGGGGGCGGTATAGCAATCAGCCCCAGCATTTT	CASREDRGRYSNQPQHF
TRBV7-9	TRBJ2-7	TRBD2	-	TGTGCCAGCAGCCGACTAGCGGTCTACGAGCAGTACTTC	CASSRLAVYEQYF
TRBV29-1	TRBJ1-5	-	-	TGCAGCGTCGTTACAGGGAGTTCAGATAGCAATCAGCCCCAGCATTTT	CSVVTGSSDSNQPQHF
TRBV10-3	TRBJ2-5	TRBD2	-	TGTGCCATCCAAGATGGGGGGGGGCAAGAGACCCAGTACTTC	CAIQDGGGQETQYF
TRBV6-5	TRBJ2-7	-	-	TGTGCCAGCTCCTTCGAGGGGGACAAGCAGTACTTC	CASSFEGDKQYF
TRBV7-2	TRBJ1-2	TRBD1	-	TGTGCCAGCAGCAACCTGGGACAGGGGGCGGATGGCTACACCTTC	CASSNLGQGADGYTF
TRBV3-1/TRBV3-2	TRBJ1-2	TRBD1	once	TGTGCCAGCAGCCGAACCCCGGGACAGGGAGCTGGCTACACCTTC	CASSRTPGQGAGYTF
TRBV7-9	TRBJ2-7	-	-	TGTGCCAGCAGCCTAGGACAACTCTACGAGCAGTACTTC	CASSLGQLYEQYF
TRBV2	TRBJ2-3	-	once	TGTGCCAGCAGATTGACACAGGTTAGCACAGATACGCAGTATTTT	CASRLTQVSTDTQYF
TRBV5-1	TRBJ1-2	TRBD1	once	TGCGCCAGTAAGACCGGGACAGACTATGGCTACACCTTC	CASKTGTDYGYTF
TRBV19	TRBJ1-6	-	-	TGTGCCAGTATGGGCAGGGGACGTTCACCCCTCCACTTT	CASMGRGRSPLHF
TRBV10-3	TRBJ2-1	TRBD2	-	TGTGCCGCAGACGATAGCGGGAGGGCCCATTATCACTACAATGAGCAGTTCTTC	CAADDSGRAHYHYNEQFF
TRBV4-1	TRBJ2-7	-	few	TGCGCCAGCAGCCAAGGGGCTAGCTCCTCCTACGAGCAGTACTTC	CASSQGASSSYEQYF
TRBV11-2	TRBJ1-1	-	-	TGTGCCAGCAGCTCCACCCGGGGTAGGGCTGAAGCTTTCTTT	CASSSTRGRAEAFF
TRBV11-2	TRBJ1-2	TRBD1	-	TGTGCCAGCAGCCCCGGACAGGGTGGGGTTGGCTACACCTTC	CASSPGQGGVGYTF
TRBV6-4	TRBJ2-3	-	-	TGTGCCAGACTAAGGCGGGGCACAGATACGCAGTATTTT	CARLRRGTDTQYF
TRBV4-3	TRBJ2-1	-	-	TGCGCCAGCAGCCATGTAACCGGTGAGCAGTTCTTC	CASSHVTGEQFF
TRBV7-2	TRBJ2-3	TRBD2	-	TGTGCCAGCAGCTTCGGACTAGCGGGAGGAGTAGCAGATACGCAGTATTTT	CASSFGLAGGVADTQYF
TRBV9	TRBJ2-3	-	once	TGTGCCAGCAGCGTAGGGGGATGGCGGGTCACAGATACGCAGTATTTT	CASSVGGWRVTDTQYF